The 18 T cell receptor beta chains reported below all come from one sample, sequenced in a study of response to subunit inactivated influenza vaccine. TCRdb redid the calling of the RT-PCR reads with MiXCR, one entry per CDR3 protein. The sample consists of about 700,000 distinct CDR3 sequences, about 14% of them appearing once. Here the sequenced sample was PBMCs from blood, taken 14 to 15 days before vaccination. The receptors were gathered from a man aged 45-60 years who received an inactivated influenza vaccine.

V gene TRBV11-1 combines with J gene TRBJ1-3; TRBD1 matches at 12 bases. Unmatched junction bases numbered 8, after V lost 3 bases and J lost 2 bases. CDR1 is SGHAT, CDR2 FQDESV, per germline (reference sequence). The CDR3 runs to 18 residues. Here the CDR3 reads CASSLPGQGALTGNTIYF. The CDR3 nucleotides read TGTGCCAGCAGCTTGCCGGGACAGGGGGCGCTTACTGGAAACACCATATATTTT. The whole variable domain, remainder taken from reference TRBV11-1 and TRBJ1-3, is EAEVAQSPRYKITEKSQAVAFWCDPISGHATLYWYRQILGQGPELLVQFQDESVVDDSQLPKDRFSAERLKGVDSTLKIQPAELGDSAMYLCASSLPGQGALTGNTIYFGEGSWLTVV.

The chain combines TRBV9 with TRBJ2-3; D is perhaps TRBD2 (6 bases). The CDR3 runs to 13 residues. Deletions cut 3 bases from V and 3 bases from J, with 8 bases between. CDR1 SGDLS and CDR2 YYNGEE come from the germline V gene. The CDR3 protein is CASSGLETDTQYF. The CDR3 DNA is TGTGCCAGCAGCGGACTAGAGACAGATACGCAGTATTTT.

The chain employs TRBV10-3 and TRBJ1-1; 9 nucleotides line up with TRBD1. The length of the CDR3 is 14 residues. J gave up 1 base and V 6 bases, and 3 bases lay outside the gene matches. Looked up from germline, CDR1 is ENHRY and CDR2 is SYGVKD. The CDR3 reads CAIRGDRENTEAFF. As DNA, the CDR3 is TGTGCCATCAGGGGGGACAGGGAGAACACTGAAGCTTTCTTT.

This clonotype was found a few times. The CDR3 DNA sequence: TGTGCCAGCAGCTTAGTCGACCCTCGACCGCCCGCGGGGTACCAAGAGACCCAGTACTTC. Translation: CASSLVDPRPPAGYQETQYF. This rearrangement joins TRBV11-1 to TRBJ2-5, with D possibly matching TRBD2 (6 bases). Looked up from germline, CDR1 is SGHAT and CDR2 is FQDESV (reference sequence). V was pared by 1 base and J by 0 bases, with 24 bases between. The CDR3 length is 20 residues. The complete variable domain, with remaining parts taken from reference TRBV11-1 and TRBJ2-5, reads EAEVAQSPRYKITEKSQAVAFWCDPISGHATLYWYRQILGQGPELLVQFQDESVVDDSQLPKDRFSAERLKGVDSTLKIQPAELGDSAMYLCASSLVDPRPPAGYQETQYFGPGTRLLVL.

The chain has TRBV29-1 and TRBJ2-3, with D possibly TRBD2 on 6 matching bases. The CDR3 runs 12 residues. Germline V gene data show CDR1 as SQVTM and CDR2 as ANQGSEA. V shed 7 bases and J shed 3 bases, with 11 bases lying between them. Here the CDR3 reads CSGLAETDTQYF. CDR3 bases: TGCAGCGGGTTAGCGGAAACAGATACGCAGTATTTT.

This clonotype was recorded a few times. V and J are TRBV20-1 and TRBJ1-5; tentative D call: TRBD1 (6 bases). The germline V gene has CDR1 DFQATT and CDR2 SNEGSKA (reference sequence). V was pared by 6 bases and J by 2 bases, with 14 bases between. The CDR3 is 14 amino acids. The CDR3 loop reads CSANREAGNQPQHF. CDR3 DNA sequence: TGCAGTGCAAACAGGGAGGCGGGCAATCAGCCCCAGCATTTT.

This clonotype was seen more than once but under ten times. The chain joins TRBV9 to TRBJ2-1, with 11 bases aligning to TRBD2. CDR1 and CDR2 from the germline V gene are SGDLS and YYNGEE. This CDR3 region has 18 residues. Unmatched junction bases numbered 12, after V lost 4 bases and J lost 3 bases. The DNA of the CDR3 is TGTGCCAGCAGCTTAGCGGGAGGGCCGTTAGCTGTCTACAATGAGCAGTTCTTC. It is translated as CASSLAGGPLAVYNEQFF.

This clonotype was observed a handful of times. The chain is built from TRBV6-1 and TRBJ1-2; D is unresolved. This CDR3 has 14 residues. V gave up 6 bases and J gave up 4 bases, with 15 bases separating them. Germline loops: CDR1 MNHNS, CDR2 SASEGT. The CDR3 spells CASRQTASTYGYTF. DNA for the CDR3: TGTGCCAGCAGACAAACGGCATCAACCTATGGCTACACCTTC.

V usage is TRBV14 and J usage is TRBJ1-1; 7 bases map to TRBD1. The V and J ends lost 2 bases and 1 base, in that order; junction bases with no gene match: 4. The CDR3 has 15 residues. Germline-derived CDR1 and CDR2 are SGHDN and FVKESK. Written as DNA, the CDR3 is TGTGCCAGCAGCCAACGAACAGGGGCGAACACTGAAGCTTTCTTT. Amino acid sequence: CASSQRTGANTEAFF.

The rearrangement links TRBV5-1 to TRBJ2-1; 10 positions match TRBD2. The CDR3 is 16 residues long. Trimming cost V 4 bases and J 5 bases; bases outside gene matches: 9. Germline V gene data show CDR1 as SGHRS and CDR2 as YFSETQ. The CDR3 is CASSASGTSVDNEQFF. The CDR3 bases are TGCGCCAGCAGCGCCTCCGGGACTAGCGTAGACAATGAGCAGTTCTTC.

The table lists this clonotype with a few counts. The V call is TRBV15, the J call TRBJ2-2, with D uncertain. V was pared by 4 bases and J by 1 base, with 13 bases between. Germline V gives CDR1 LNHNV, CDR2 YYDKDF (reference sequence). This CDR3 has 16 amino acids. The CDR3 DNA is TGTGCCACCAGCAAGCTGAATTCAGTGAACACCGGGGAGCTGTTTTTT. It codes for CATSKLNSVNTGELFF.

The chain couples TRBV15 to TRBJ2-5; TRBD1 matches at 9 bases. V lost 4 bases and J lost 9; bases outside the gene matches: 6. The CDR3 extends over 13 amino acids. The germline CDR1 and CDR2 sequences are LNHNV and YYDKDF (reference sequence). The CDR3: CATSIRDRDPQYF. The CDR3 region has the DNA TGTGCCACCAGCATCCGGGACAGGGATCCCCAGTACTTC.

This clonotype came up a few times. The CDR3, as DNA: TGTGCCAGCAGAGCTACCGGGAGTACCGGGGAGCTGTTTTTT. Its translation: CASRATGSTGELFF. The gene calls are TRBV7-8 and TRBJ2-2; D possibly corresponds to TRBD2 (6 bases). The CDR3 totals 14 residues. CDR1 is SGHVS and CDR2 is FQNEAQ in the germline V gene. V lost 6 bases and J lost 5, with 13 bases in between. The complete variable domain, with remaining parts taken from reference TRBV7-8 and TRBJ2-2, reads GAGVSQSPRYKVAKRGQDVALRCDPISGHVSLFWYQQALGQGPEFLTYFQNEAQLDKSGLPSDRFFAERPEGSVSTLKIQRTQQEDSAVYLCASRATGSTGELFFGEGSRLTVL.

The V gene is TRBV12-3 or TRBV12-4, the J gene TRBJ2-1; 7 bases are shared with TRBD2. The trim removed 3 bases at V and 3 bases at J, leaving 5 bases unmatched. CDR3 size: 15 residues. Written as DNA, the CDR3 is TGTGCCAGCAGTTTTCGTAGCGGGCGCTACAATGAGCAGTTCTTC. This codes for CASSFRSGRYNEQFF.

Only a few counts were recorded for this clonotype. This rearrangement joins TRBV14 to TRBJ2-2, with 9 nucleotides matching TRBD1. CDR3 length: 17 amino acids. The J segment lost 6 bases and the V segment lost 6 bases, leaving 14 bases of the junction unmatched. Germline loops: CDR1 SGHDN, CDR2 FVKESK. The DNA of the CDR3 is TGTGCCAGCAGACAATATCCGGGACAGGGAGTCCCCGGGGAGCTGTTTTTT. It specifies CASRQYPGQGVPGELFF.

This clonotype was seen only a few times. J is TRBJ1-1 and V is TRBV24-1; TRBD1 matches 8 bases. J was trimmed by 4 bases and V by 9 bases; bases with no gene match: 3. Germline loops: CDR1 KGHDR, CDR2 SFDVKD. The CDR3 spans 12 residues. CDR3 protein: CATRQGTTEAFF. The CDR3 nucleotides are TGTGCCACCCGACAGGGGACCACTGAAGCTTTCTTT.

V gene TRBV3-1 combines with J gene TRBJ2-5; 9 bases are a match to TRBD2. Germline CDR1 reads LGHDT; CDR2 reads YNNKEL (reference sequence). V gave up 8 bases and J gave up 8 bases; unmatched junction bases: 12. This CDR3 has 14 amino acids. The CDR3 region is CASVPTSGTGTQYF. In DNA, the CDR3 is TGTGCCAGCGTTCCGACTAGCGGCACCGGAACCCAGTACTTC.

This clonotype was seen a few times. This sequence joins TRBV12-3 or TRBV12-4 and TRBJ2-1; TRBD1 matches 7 bases. The V and J ends lost 7 bases and 0 bases, in that order; junction bases with no gene match: 6. CDR3 size: 15 residues. The CDR3 sequence is CASTRDRLSYNEQFF. CDR3 DNA: TGTGCCAGCACCCGGGACAGACTCTCCTACAATGAGCAGTTCTTC.